The clone carrying this T cell receptor beta chain was observed a handful of times. What it binds is unknown. TCRdb fed the 5' RACE reads into MiXCR, producing one record per CDR3 protein. The sample lists over 400,000 distinct CDR3 sequences, 26% seen once, with 0.85% to 1% in the top ten. The entry originates in a study of CD8 T cells in ankylosing spondylitis. General observations from the study: What appeared characteristic of ankylosing spondylitis blood was a TCR beta motif of seven to nine highly homologous variants.

There are 14 residues in the CDR3. Germline V lookup: CDR1 KGHSH, CDR2 LQKENI. The ends were cut back, 2 bases at V and 9 bases at J, with 14 bases in the middle. The TCR was taken from a male donor with ankylosing spondylitis. The V and J genes are TRBV18 and TRBJ2-1; D might be TRBD1 or TRBD2, each matching 5 bases. The sequenced sample consisted of blood, either unsorted or a sorted T cell fraction (not recorded which). The CDR3 reads CASSPFFDSGEQFF. CDR3 in DNA: TGTGCCAGCTCACCATTTTTCGACAGCGGTGAGCAGTTCTTC.